The next 13 T cell receptor beta chains were all read from a single sample in a study of T cells after yellow fever vaccination (dated by TCRdb to the late 2010s). The treatment or condition label, as the study defines it: live attenuated yellow fever vaccine strain. Receptors were amplified or captured by 5' RACE. Instrument on record: Illumina HiSeq 2500. TCRdb reprocessing: public reads trimmed at Q25 with fastp, clones called with MiXCR, in-frame beta chains kept. Each CDR3 protein gets just one entry, which takes the most common genes and DNA from the rows behind it. Across this sample there are fewer than 400,000 distinct CDR3 sequences, with more than 5.5% seen only once. Of the sample, approximately 15% is held by the ten largest clones. Sequencing used PBMCs, obtained 5 days after the yellow fever booster vaccination. The receptors here all came from a man in his thirties or forties who received the YFV17D yellow fever vaccine.

This clonotype was recorded many times. The chain uses TRBV2 and TRBJ2-7, with 12 bases lining up with TRBD1. The CDR3 extends over 14 amino acids. The V and J ends lost 8 bases and 2 bases, in that order; junction bases with no gene match: 4. Germline V gives CDR1 SNHLY, CDR2 FYNNEI. This CDR3 reads CASLGTGGTYEQYF. CDR3 bases: TGTGCCAGCCTTGGGACAGGGGGCACCTACGAGCAGTACTTC.

The chain carries TRBV29-1 and TRBJ2-1; D is ambiguous. Germline V gene lookup returns CDR1 SQVTM and CDR2 ANQGSEA. The CDR3 has 12 residues. The V gene lost 4 bases and the J gene lost 3 bases, with 7 bases spanning the gap. In nucleotides, the CDR3 is TGCAGCGTTGTCTGGGGCTACAATGAGCAGTTCTTC. It encodes CSVVWGYNEQFF.

CDR3 coding DNA: TGTGCCAGCAGTGACAGGGGAAATGAAGCTTTCTTT. This encodes CASSDRGNEAFF. The chain is built from TRBV25-1 and TRBJ1-1; D perhaps matches TRBD1 (6 bases). Germline V CDR1 and CDR2: MGHDK, SYGVNS. This CDR3 has 12 amino acids. V was shortened by 3 bases and J by 7 bases, with 9 bases between the two germline ends.

The chain joins TRBV4-2 to TRBJ2-1; TRBD2 agrees at 16 bases. The germline V gene has CDR1 LGHNA and CDR2 YNFKEQ. Trimming cost V 4 bases and J 3 bases; bases outside gene matches: 6. There are 18 residues in the CDR3. The CDR3 spells CASSPGLAGGGGYNEQFF. CDR3 sequence (DNA): TGTGCCAGCAGCCCGGGACTAGCGGGAGGGGGAGGCTACAATGAGCAGTTCTTC.

This clonotype came up once. The chain combines TRBV3-1 with TRBJ1-5; 7 bases match TRBD1. J lost 0 bases, V lost 8 bases, and 16 bases had no gene match. CDR3 length: 18 residues. CDR1 is LGHDT, CDR2 YNNKEL, per germline (reference sequence). Written as DNA, the CDR3 is TGTGCCAGCTGTGCGAAAAATCACAGGGGATCTAGCAATCAGCCCCAGCATTTT. It codes for CASCAKNHRGSSNQPQHF.

In this sample, this clonotype turned up many times. The chain joins TRBV7-2 to TRBJ2-7; 7 bases are shared with TRBD1. The V segment lost 4 bases and the J segment 3 bases; nucleotides outside the gene matches: 12. Germline V CDR1 and CDR2: SGHTA, FQGNSA. This CDR3 spans 16 amino acids. CDR3 region: CASSSPLRTGRYEQYF. As DNA, the CDR3 is TGTGCCAGCAGCTCGCCCCTTCGGACAGGCCGCTACGAGCAGTACTTC.

The chain is built from TRBV29-1 and TRBJ2-6; no clear D. Germline assignment: CDR1 SQVTM and CDR2 ANQGSEA. Trimming left V 3 bases short and J 0 bases short, with 12 bases between. The CDR3 sequence is 16 residues long. CDR3 bases: TGCAGCGTTGAGGCAGGTCTGTCCTCTGGGGCCAACGTCCTGACTTTC. Translation: CSVEAGLSSGANVLTF.

This chain connects TRBV20-1 to TRBJ1-2; the D is unclear. The CDR3 contains 14 residues. Germline V gene data show CDR1 as DFQATT and CDR2 as SNEGSKA (reference sequence). The ends were cut back, 1 base at V and 7 bases at J, with 16 bases in the middle. CDR3 region: CSARVNKDLSGYTF. CDR3 nucleotides: TGCAGTGCTAGAGTTAATAAGGATTTGTCTGGCTACACCTTC.

This clonotype has at least ten counts. The chain employs TRBV7-9 and TRBJ2-1; D remains ambiguous. The CDR3 loop spans 15 amino acids. Germline values: CDR1 SEHNR, CDR2 FQNEAQ (reference sequence). The V and J ends lost 5 bases and 2 bases respectively, with 13 bases between them. In DNA form, the CDR3 reads TGTGCCAGCAGCCCAACCGTGGGCCCCTACAATGAGCAGTTCTTC. As protein: CASSPTVGPYNEQFF.

This clonotype was seen only a few times. The chain uses TRBV7-8 and TRBJ2-2; TRBD1 matches at 8 bases. CDR1 SGHVS and CDR2 FQNEAQ come from the germline V gene. CDR3 size: 17 residues. The V and J ends lost 5 bases and 0 bases, in that order; junction bases with no gene match: 8. CDR3 DNA: TGTGCCAGCAGCCACCATGCGGACAGGGCGAACACCGGGGAGCTGTTTTTT. Its translation: CASSHHADRANTGELFF.

V usage is TRBV5-5 and J usage is TRBJ2-1; D is possibly TRBD1 (5 bases). The CDR3 runs to 16 residues. CDR1 and CDR2 from the germline V gene are SGHKS and YYEKEE (reference sequence). V was trimmed by 0 bases and J by 7 bases, leaving 17 bases between them. In nucleotides, the CDR3 is TGTGCCAGCAGCTTGGAGTGGCAGGGCGCAGTAAATGAGCAGTTCTTC. Translated: CASSLEWQGAVNEQFF.

The chain employs TRBV20-1 and TRBJ1-1; possible D gene TRBD1, 6 bases. This CDR3 has 14 residues. Germline V gives CDR1 DFQATT, CDR2 SNEGSKA (reference sequence). CDR3 residues: CSTNSGRGGTEAFF. In DNA form, the CDR3 reads TGCAGCACGAACTCTGGCAGGGGAGGGACTGAAGCTTTCTTT.

V gene TRBV30 combines with J gene TRBJ2-7, with 9 bases identical to TRBD2. V shed 5 bases and J 3 bases; nucleotides not matched to a gene: 8. Germline loops: CDR1 GTSNPN, CDR2 SVGIG (reference sequence). CDR3 size: 14 residues. The CDR3 reads CAWSRLAAFYEQYF. In DNA form, the CDR3 reads TGTGCCTGGTCCAGACTAGCGGCCTTCTACGAGCAGTACTTC.